This TCR beta chain was sequenced during a study of CD8 T cells in Susac syndrome. Reverse transcription of 0.5 to 1 ug RNA was performed with random hexamers. TCRdb analysed the immunoSEQ multiplex PCR reads with MiXCR anew, one entry per CDR3 protein. The sample lists 110,000 to 150,000 distinct CDR3 sequences; approximately 95% were seen once. The CDR3 sequence is 14 residues long. CDR1 and CDR2 (germline): DFQATT, SNEGSKA (reference sequence). Germline trimming cut 4 bases from V and 5 bases from J; bases unmatched to any gene: 11. Blood CD8+ and CD4+ T cells underwent high-throughput TCR beta sequencing. It was negative isolation that provided the CD8+ and CD4+ T cells, whereas TEMRA cells were enriched by FACS.

This sequence was found in a human donor in good health. Material for sequencing was CD8+ T cells from PBMCs. The chain links TRBV20-1 to TRBJ2-7; 7 positions agree with TRBD1. The CDR3 DNA reads TGCAGTGCTACCAACCGGGACAGCACCAACGAGCAGTACTTC. Translating gives CSATNRDSTNEQYF.